The 16 T cell receptor beta chains below all came from one sample that was sequenced in a study of CD8 T cells in Susac syndrome. An amount of RNA that ranged from roughly 0.45 to 1 ug was reverse transcribed with random hexamers. TCRdb fed the immunoSEQ multiplex PCR reads into MiXCR, producing one record per CDR3 protein. Of approximately 210,000 distinct CDR3 sequences in the sample, less than 95% were seen once. Source material: CD4+ T cells from PBMCs. All receptors derive from a human donor with Susac syndrome.

This sequence joins TRBV6-5 and TRBJ1-2; tentatively, D is TRBD1 (5 bases). Germline lookup yields CDR1 MNHEY and CDR2 SVGAGI. The CDR3 sequence is 15 residues long. V was shortened by 5 bases and J by 3 bases, with 16 bases between the two germline ends. The CDR3 region has the DNA TGTGCCAGCAGTCGTACCGGGGCCCGGGACTATGGCTACACCTTC. Protein sequence: CASSRTGARDYGYTF.

The V gene is TRBV12-3 or TRBV12-4, the J gene TRBJ1-4; tentative D call: TRBD1 (5 bases). V lost 3 bases, J lost 4 bases, and 15 bases lay in between. The CDR3 has 16 amino acids. In nucleotides, the CDR3 is TGTGCCAGCAGTTTCCGGACACGGGGAGGTAATGAAAAACTGTTTTTT. Its protein product is CASSFRTRGGNEKLFF.

The J gene is TRBJ2-4, the V gene TRBV11-2; tentatively, D is TRBD1 or TRBD2 (6 bases each). CDR3 length equals 16 residues. In germline, CDR1 is SGHAT, CDR2 FQNNGV. The V end was cut by 5 bases, the J end by 1 base, with 15 bases between. The CDR3 loop is CASSLGGPGAKNIQYF. In DNA, the CDR3 is TGTGCCAGCAGCCTCGGGGGCCCCGGGGCCAAAAACATTCAGTACTTC.

A remark on this clonotype: Mismatch with germline at one junction end may stem from a read error. V usage is TRBV2 and J usage is TRBJ1-1; TRBD1 is a possible D gene (5 bases). Germline V gene lookup returns CDR1 SNHLY and CDR2 FYNNEI. The length of the CDR3 is 11 residues. CDR3: CASSVGTEVFF. DNA for the CDR3: TGTGCCAGCAGTGTCGGGACTGAAGTTTTCTTT.

V is TRBV11-2 and J is TRBJ2-3; possible D gene TRBD1, 5 bases. This CDR3 has 14 residues. Germline V gene data show CDR1 as SGHAT and CDR2 as FQNNGV. V dropped 3 bases and J dropped 0 bases, with 7 bases sitting between them. The DNA for the CDR3 is TGTGCCAGCAGCTTGACAGTTAGCACAGATACGCAGTATTTT. It codes for CASSLTVSTDTQYF.

The chain recombines TRBV5-1 with TRBJ1-2; tentative D call: TRBD1 (5 bases). This CDR3 is 12 amino acids long. Trimming cost V 5 bases and J 6 bases, with 11 bases left between them. Looked up from germline, CDR1 is SGHRS and CDR2 is YFSETQ. CDR3 region: CASSPQGNGYTF. CDR3 bases: TGCGCCAGCAGTCCTCAGGGCAATGGCTACACCTTC.

The chain couples TRBV20-1 to TRBJ1-5, with unresolved D. V lost 3 bases, J lost 1 base, and 7 bases lay in between. The CDR3 extends over 13 amino acids. Per germline, CDR1 DFQATT and CDR2 SNEGSKA (reference sequence). This chain's CDR3 is CSASTQSNQPQHF. The DNA for the CDR3 is TGCAGTGCTAGTACCCAGAGCAATCAGCCCCAGCATTTT.

The genes are TRBV5-4 and TRBJ2-5, with a tentative D call TRBD1 (5 bases). Germline lookup yields CDR1 SGHNT and CDR2 YYREEE (reference sequence). The CDR3 extends over 15 amino acids. Trimming took off 0 bases at V and 5 bases at J, with 14 bases between the two ends. Here the CDR3 DNA reads TGTGCCAGCAGCTTGGGGCAGTTGGGGCAGGAGACCCAGTACTTC. Protein product: CASSLGQLGQETQYF.

The chain couples TRBV4-3 to TRBJ2-3, with 10 bases that match TRBD2. V was pared by 1 base and J by 5 bases, with 6 bases of the junction left unmatched. The CDR3 loop spans 16 amino acids. Germline V CDR1 and CDR2: LGHNA, YSLEER. CDR3 sequence (DNA): TGCGCCAGCAGCCAAGCCCTAGCGGGGGCCGGAGATACGCAGTATTTT. Amino acid sequence: CASSQALAGAGDTQYF.

The chain combines TRBV6-2 or TRBV6-3 with TRBJ2-1; 9 positions match TRBD2. V gave up 0 bases and J gave up 0 bases; unmatched junction bases: 6. Germline V gene sequence: CDR1 MNHEY, CDR2 SVGEGT. The CDR3 spans 18 residues. CDR3 sequence: CASSYSSGGKSSYNEQFF. CDR3 bases: TGTGCCAGCAGTTACTCCAGCGGGGGGAAAAGCTCCTACAATGAGCAGTTCTTC.

This chain uses TRBV11-2 with TRBJ1-1; perhaps TRBD1 as D (5 bases). This CDR3 has 15 residues. Germline CDR1 reads SGHAT; CDR2 reads FQNNGV. Trimming took 1 base from V and 1 from J, leaving 10 bases between them. The CDR3 region is CASSLAPTENTEAFF. The DNA for the CDR3 is TGTGCCAGCAGCTTAGCTCCGACAGAGAACACTGAAGCTTTCTTT.

The chain recombines TRBV4-3 with TRBJ2-4, with no clear D. Germline V lookup: CDR1 LGHNA, CDR2 YSLEER. CDR3 size: 16 residues. Trimming took off 3 bases at V and 2 bases at J, with 14 bases between the two ends. The CDR3 DNA follows: TGCGCCAGCAGCCAGGATAGGCGGACGCCCAAAAACATTCAGTACTTC. The encoded protein is CASSQDRRTPKNIQYF.

This clonotype was detected once. The chain couples TRBV20-1 to TRBJ2-7; D remains ambiguous. CDR1 DFQATT and CDR2 SNEGSKA come from the germline V gene (reference sequence). V was cut by 0 bases and J by 3 bases, with 15 bases left in between. CDR3 length equals 15 residues. The CDR3 protein is CSARDRVVPNYEQYF. In nucleotides, the CDR3 is TGCAGTGCTAGAGATCGGGTAGTCCCCAACTACGAGCAGTACTTC.

J is TRBJ2-5 and V is TRBV2, with a weak D call TRBD1 (6 bases). The CDR3 has 16 residues. V dropped 2 bases and J dropped 5 bases, with 18 bases sitting between them. Germline V gives CDR1 SNHLY, CDR2 FYNNEI. Written as DNA, the CDR3 is TGTGCCAGCAGTGAAACCCTTAACAGGGCCCAGGAGACCCAGTACTTC. Encoded protein: CASSETLNRAQETQYF.

The chain uses TRBV6-4 and TRBJ1-1; weak D call: TRBD1 (5 bases). Germline lookup yields CDR1 MRHNA and CDR2 SNTAGT. The CDR3 consists of 13 residues. Trimming shortened V by 6 bases and J by 5 bases, and 13 bases separated the two germline ends. CDR3 sequence (DNA): TGTGCCAGCAGGGAGGGGCCGTGGACTGAAGCTTTCTTT. As protein: CASREGPWTEAFF.

This clonotype was seen more than once but under ten times. The chain is built from TRBV25-1 and TRBJ2-7; D might be TRBD2 (5 bases). CDR3 length: 15 residues. Germline CDR1 and CDR2: MGHDK and SYGVNS. V was clipped by 4 bases and J by 0 bases, with 13 bases between them. The CDR3 DNA reads TGTGCCAGCAGTGGACCGCGGGTAAGCTCCTACGAGCAGTACTTC. Translated: CASSGPRVSSYEQYF.